The 10 T cell receptor beta chains below come from one sample, sequenced in a study of T cell clusters in autoimmune cytopenias. TRB was amplified from 250 ng of peripheral blood genomic DNA per sample. TRB rearrangements were amplified by touch-down multiplex PCR with mixed TRB-A/B primers. TCRdb reanalyzed the multiplex PCR reads, giving one entry per CDR3 protein sequence and no DNA. The sample includes roughly 3,300 distinct CDR3 sequences. The sample taken for sequencing was peripheral blood. The receptors were sampled from a human donor with an autoimmune cytopenia, with autoimmune hepatitis or in good health (not recorded which).

This clonotype shows up as medium-sized (0.01 to 0.1%) by frequency. J is TRBJ2-5 and V is TRBV12-3 or TRBV12-4; TCRdb selects TRBD1, and the lack of DNA leaves this call unchecked. The CDR3 contains 12 residues. The CDR3 loop reads CASSLEGGTQYF.

According to its frequency, this clonotype is medium-sized. The gene calls are TRBV19 and TRBJ1-2. The CDR3 contains 17 residues. The V gene's germline CDR1 is LNHDA and CDR2 SQIVND (reference sequence). The chain's CDR3 is CASSVSLWQGDDYGYTF. The entire variable domain, with the rest obtained from reference TRBV19 and TRBJ1-2, is as follows: DGGITQSPKYLFRKEGQNVTLSCEQNLNHDAMYWYRQDPGQGLRLIYYSQIVNDFQKGDIAEGYSVSREKKESFPLTVTSAQKNPTAFYLCASSVSLWQGDDYGYTFGSGTRLTVV.

The chain carries TRBV5-1 and TRBJ2-7. CDR3 length: 12 amino acids. From germline, CDR1 is SGHRS and CDR2 YFSETQ. CDR3 protein: CASSLDKYEQYF.

The CDR3 loop is CASSLEGSRTTFF. The chain couples TRBV27 to TRBJ2-1. The CDR3 runs 13 residues. Germline V gives CDR1 MNHEY, CDR2 SMNVEV (reference sequence).

This sequence joins TRBV12-3 or TRBV12-4 and TRBJ2-3; lacking DNA, the TRBD2 call made by TCRdb goes unchecked. The CDR3 sequence is 16 residues long. The CDR3 here is CASSSGLAREYDTQYF.

This chain joins TRBV30 and TRBJ2-3. Germline V gene lookup returns CDR1 GTSNPN and CDR2 SVGIG (reference sequence). CDR3 size: 15 residues. CDR3 in amino acids: CAWSVMRGHTDTQYF.

This clonotype ranks as medium-sized (0.01 to 0.1%) in terms of frequency. The V gene is TRBV29-1, the J gene TRBJ2-3. CDR1 is SQVTM, CDR2 ANQGSEA, per germline. There are 13 residues in the CDR3. The CDR3 loop reads CSVGGSRTDTQYF.

According to its frequency, this clonotype is medium-sized. This chain uses TRBV15 with TRBJ2-7; TCRdb's D call, TRBD1, is unchecked because there is no DNA. This CDR3 spans 15 amino acids. Per the germline V gene, CDR1 is LNHNV and CDR2 is YYDKDF (reference sequence). CDR3: CATSGPPTGIYEQYF.

The V gene is TRBV12-3 or TRBV12-4, the J gene TRBJ2-5; the TCRdb D gene call, TRBD2, has no DNA to confirm it. CDR3 length: 15 amino acids. CDR3: CASSYSGLAQETQYF.

This clonotype is deemed medium-sized by its frequency. J is TRBJ2-7 and V is TRBV27. Germline-derived CDR1 and CDR2 are MNHEY and SMNVEV (reference sequence). The CDR3 is made up of 11 amino acids. CDR3 amino acids: CARTRFYEQYF.